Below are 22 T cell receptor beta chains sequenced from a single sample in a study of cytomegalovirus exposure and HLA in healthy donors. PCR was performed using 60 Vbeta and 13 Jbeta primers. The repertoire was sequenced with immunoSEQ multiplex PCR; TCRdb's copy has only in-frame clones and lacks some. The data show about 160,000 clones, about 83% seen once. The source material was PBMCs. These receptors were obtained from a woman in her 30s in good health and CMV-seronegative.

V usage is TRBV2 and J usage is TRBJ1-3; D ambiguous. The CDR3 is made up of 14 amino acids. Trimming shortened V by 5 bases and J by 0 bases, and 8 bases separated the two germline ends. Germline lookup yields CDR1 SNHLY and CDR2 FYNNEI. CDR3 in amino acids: CASSLSPSGNTIYF. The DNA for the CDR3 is TGTGCCAGCAGTTTGTCTCCCTCTGGAAACACCATATATTTT. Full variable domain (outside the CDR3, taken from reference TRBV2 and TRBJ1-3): EPEVTQTPSHQVTQMGQEVILRCVPISNHLYFYWYRQILGQKVEFLVSFYNNEISEKSEIFDDQFSVERPDGSNFTLKIRSTKLEDSAMYFCASSLSPSGNTIYFGEGSWLTVV.

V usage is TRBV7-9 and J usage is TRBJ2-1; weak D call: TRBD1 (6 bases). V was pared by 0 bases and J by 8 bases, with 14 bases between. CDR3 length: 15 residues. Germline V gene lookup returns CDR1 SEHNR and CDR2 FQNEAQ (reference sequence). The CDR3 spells CASSLALRQADEQFF. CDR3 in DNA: TGTGCCAGCAGCTTAGCTCTTAGACAGGCGGATGAGCAGTTCTTC.

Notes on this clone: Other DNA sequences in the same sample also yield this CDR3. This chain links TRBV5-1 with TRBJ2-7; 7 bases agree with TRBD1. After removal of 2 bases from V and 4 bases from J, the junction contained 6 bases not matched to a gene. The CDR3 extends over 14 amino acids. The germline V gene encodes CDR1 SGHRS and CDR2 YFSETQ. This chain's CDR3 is CASSLVGGAYEQYF. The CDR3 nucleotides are TGCGCCAGCAGCTTAGTAGGGGGCGCGTACGAGCAGTACTTC.

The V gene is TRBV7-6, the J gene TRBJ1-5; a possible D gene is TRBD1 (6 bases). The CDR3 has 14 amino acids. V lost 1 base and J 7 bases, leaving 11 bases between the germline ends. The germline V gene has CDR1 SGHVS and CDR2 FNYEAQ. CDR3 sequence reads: CASSLDQQGQPQHF. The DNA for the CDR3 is TGTGCCAGCAGCTTAGACCAGCAGGGGCAGCCCCAGCATTTT.

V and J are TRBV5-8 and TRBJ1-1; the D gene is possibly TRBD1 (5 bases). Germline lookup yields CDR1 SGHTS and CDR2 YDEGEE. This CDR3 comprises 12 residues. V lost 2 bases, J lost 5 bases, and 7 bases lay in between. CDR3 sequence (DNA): TGTGCCAGCAGCTTCCGGGGGACTGAAGCTTTCTTT. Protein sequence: CASSFRGTEAFF. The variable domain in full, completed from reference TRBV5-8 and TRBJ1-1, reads EAGVTQSPTHLIKTRGQQATLRCSPISGHTSVYWYQQALGLGLQFLLWYDEGEERNRGNFPPRFSGRQFPNYSSELNVNALELEDSALYLCASSFRGTEAFFGQGTRLTVV.

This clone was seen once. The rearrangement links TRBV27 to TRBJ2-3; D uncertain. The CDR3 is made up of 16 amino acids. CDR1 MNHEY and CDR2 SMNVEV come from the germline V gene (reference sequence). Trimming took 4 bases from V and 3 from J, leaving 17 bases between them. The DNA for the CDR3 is TGTGCCAGCAGTTCCCCCAGAATCATGAATACAGATACGCAGTATTTT. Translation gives CASSSPRIMNTDTQYF.

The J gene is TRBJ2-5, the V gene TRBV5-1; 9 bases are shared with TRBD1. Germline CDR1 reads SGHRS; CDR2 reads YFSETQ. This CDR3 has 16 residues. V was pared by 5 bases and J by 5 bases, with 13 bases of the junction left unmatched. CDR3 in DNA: TGCGCCAGCAGTTTAGAGACCGGGACAGGGATCGAGACCCAGTACTTC. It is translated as CASSLETGTGIETQYF.

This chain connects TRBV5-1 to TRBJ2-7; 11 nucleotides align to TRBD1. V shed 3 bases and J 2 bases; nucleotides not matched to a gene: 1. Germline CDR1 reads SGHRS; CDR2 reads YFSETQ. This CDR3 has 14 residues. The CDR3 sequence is CASSWGQGAYEQYF. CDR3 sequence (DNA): TGCGCCAGCAGCTGGGGACAGGGGGCCTACGAGCAGTACTTC.

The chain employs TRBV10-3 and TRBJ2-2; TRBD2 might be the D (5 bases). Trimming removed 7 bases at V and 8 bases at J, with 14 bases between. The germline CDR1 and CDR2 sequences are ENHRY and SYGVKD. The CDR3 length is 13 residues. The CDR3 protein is CAINGRDSGELFF. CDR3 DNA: TGTGCCATCAACGGCCGGGATTCAGGGGAGCTGTTTTTT.

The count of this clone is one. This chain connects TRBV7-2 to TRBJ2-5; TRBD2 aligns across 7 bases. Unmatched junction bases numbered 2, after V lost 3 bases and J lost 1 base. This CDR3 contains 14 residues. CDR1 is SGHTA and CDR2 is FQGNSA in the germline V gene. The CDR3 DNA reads TGTGCCAGCAGCTTGGGCGGGGGCCAAGAGACCCAGTACTTC. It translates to CASSLGGGQETQYF.

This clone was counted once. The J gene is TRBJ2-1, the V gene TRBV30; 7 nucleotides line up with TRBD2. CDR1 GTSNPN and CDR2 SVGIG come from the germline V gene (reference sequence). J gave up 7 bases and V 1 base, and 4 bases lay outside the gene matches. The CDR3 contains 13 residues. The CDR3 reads CAWSGGLPNEQFF. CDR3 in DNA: TGTGCCTGGAGTGGGGGACTACCAAATGAGCAGTTCTTC.

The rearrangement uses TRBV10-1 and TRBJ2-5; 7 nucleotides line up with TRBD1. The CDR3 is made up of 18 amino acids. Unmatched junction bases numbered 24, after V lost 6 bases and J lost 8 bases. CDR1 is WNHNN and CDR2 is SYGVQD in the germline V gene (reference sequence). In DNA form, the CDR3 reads TGCGCCAGCAGATGGACGACAGGGACGGGCCGACCAAGGAAAACCCAGTACTTC. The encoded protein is CASRWTTGTGRPRKTQYF.

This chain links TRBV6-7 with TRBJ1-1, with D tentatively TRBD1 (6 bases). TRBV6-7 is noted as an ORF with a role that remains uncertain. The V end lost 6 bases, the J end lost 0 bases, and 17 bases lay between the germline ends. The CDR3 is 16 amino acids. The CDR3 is CASRLRDTLMNTEAFF. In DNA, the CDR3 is TGTGCCAGCAGGCTTCGGGACACCCTTATGAACACTGAAGCTTTCTTT.

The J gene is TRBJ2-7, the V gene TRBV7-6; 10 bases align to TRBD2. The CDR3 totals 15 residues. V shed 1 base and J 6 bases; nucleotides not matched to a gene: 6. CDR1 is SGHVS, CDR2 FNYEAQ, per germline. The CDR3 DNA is TGTGCCAGCAGCTTAGGTGCTAGCGGGGGTGGCGAGCAGTACTTC. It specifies CASSLGASGGGEQYF.

Here the CDR3 DNA reads TGCGCCAGCAGTTCCCTTCGGGGGCGGGAGACAGATACGCAGTATTTT. This encodes CASSSLRGRETDTQYF. V usage is TRBV5-1 and J usage is TRBJ2-3; D is perhaps TRBD2 (7 bases). This CDR3 has 16 amino acids. Germline V gene sequence: CDR1 SGHRS, CDR2 YFSETQ. Trimming removed 5 bases at V and 3 bases at J, with 19 bases between.

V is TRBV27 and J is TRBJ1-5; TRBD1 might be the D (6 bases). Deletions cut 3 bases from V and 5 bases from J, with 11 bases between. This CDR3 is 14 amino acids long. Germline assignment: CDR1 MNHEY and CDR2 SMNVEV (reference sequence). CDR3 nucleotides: TGTGCCAGCAGTTTCCGGGGGGCGGATCAGCCCCAGCATTTT. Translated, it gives CASSFRGADQPQHF.

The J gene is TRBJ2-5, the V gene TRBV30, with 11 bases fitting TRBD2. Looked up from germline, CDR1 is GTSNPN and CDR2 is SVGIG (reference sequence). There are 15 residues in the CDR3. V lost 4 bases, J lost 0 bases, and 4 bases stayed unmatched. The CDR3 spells CAWTPSGGHQETQYF. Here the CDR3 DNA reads TGTGCCTGGACTCCTAGCGGGGGGCACCAAGAGACCCAGTACTTC.

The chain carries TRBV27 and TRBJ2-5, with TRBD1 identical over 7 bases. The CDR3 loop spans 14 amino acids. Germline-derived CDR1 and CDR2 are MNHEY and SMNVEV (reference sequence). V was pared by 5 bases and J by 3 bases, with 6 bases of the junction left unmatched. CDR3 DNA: TGTGCCAGCAGTCTACAGGGGTCGGAAGAGACCCAGTACTTC. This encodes CASSLQGSEETQYF.

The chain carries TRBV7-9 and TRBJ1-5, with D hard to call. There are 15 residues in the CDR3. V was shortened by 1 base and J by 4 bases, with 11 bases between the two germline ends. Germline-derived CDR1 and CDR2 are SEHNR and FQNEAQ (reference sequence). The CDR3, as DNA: TGTGCCAGCAGCTTAGGGGGAGGGATTAATCAGCCCCAGCATTTT. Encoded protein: CASSLGGGINQPQHF.

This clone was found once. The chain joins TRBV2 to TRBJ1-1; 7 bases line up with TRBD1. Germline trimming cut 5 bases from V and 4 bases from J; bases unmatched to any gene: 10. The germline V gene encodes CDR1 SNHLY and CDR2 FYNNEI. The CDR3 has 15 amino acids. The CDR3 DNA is TGTGCCAGCAGTACAGGGGCCGGTCATATCACTGAAGCTTTCTTT. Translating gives CASSTGAGHITEAFF.

Written as DNA, the CDR3 is TGTGCCAGCAGTCCGGGCCCGGGGGGCGAAAAACTGTTTTTT. Protein sequence: CASSPGPGGEKLFF. The V gene is TRBV28, the J gene TRBJ1-4; TRBD1 might be the D (6 bases). The germline V gene has CDR1 MDHEN and CDR2 SYDVKM. V dropped 5 bases and J dropped 8 bases, with 15 bases sitting between them. There are 14 residues in the CDR3.

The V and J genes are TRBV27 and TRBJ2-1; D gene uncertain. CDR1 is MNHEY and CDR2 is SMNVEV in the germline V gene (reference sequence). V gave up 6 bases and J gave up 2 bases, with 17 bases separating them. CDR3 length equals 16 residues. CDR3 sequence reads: CASRTPSGGAYNEQFF. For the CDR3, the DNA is TGTGCCAGCAGGACTCCCAGTGGTGGTGCCTACAATGAGCAGTTCTTC.